This is a list of T cell receptor beta chains from one sample in a study of blood T cell repertoires in COVID-19. TCRdb's copy holds only in-frame clones and misses some; the assay was immunoSEQ multiplex PCR. In the table there are approximately 82,000 clones, roughly 77% of which are singletons. The material sequenced was peripheral blood. The receptor set was obtained from a human donor in a cohort sampled during active COVID-19. CDR3s include the opening cysteine and the closing phenylalanine or tryptophan. The D gene is left open where the match is weak. Clone size is given for some rows only: seen once, a few or many times, or a class if the clone is expanded.

j_call | clone_size | v_call | d_call | cdr3_aa | cdr3_nt
TRBJ2-1 | . | TRBV11-2 | TRBD1 | CASRPTSGQSYNEQFF | TGTGCCAGCCGACCTACTTCGGGACAGAGTTACAATGAGCAGTTCTTC
TRBJ1-6 | . | TRBV5-6 | TRBD1 | CASSPRDRNSPLHF | TGTGCCAGCAGCCCCAGGGACAGAAATTCACCCCTCCACTTT
TRBJ1-4 | . | TRBV10-3 | . | CAISSRETEKLFF | TGTGCCATCAGTTCCCGGGAAACTGAAAAACTGTTTTTT
TRBJ1-5 | . | TRBV19 | TRBD1 | CASSMVGRGPGQPQHF | TGTGCCAGTAGTATGGTCGGGAGGGGGCCGGGGCAGCCCCAGCATTTT
TRBJ2-4 | few | TRBV20-1 | TRBD2 | CSARAPGGQYF | TGCAGTGCTAGAGCTCCGGGGGGGCAGTACTTC
TRBJ2-2 | . | TRBV5-1 | TRBD1 | CASRTGGRTGELFF | TGCGCCAGCCGCACAGGGGGCCGGACCGGGGAGCTGTTTTTT
TRBJ2-1 | . | TRBV20-1 | . | CSASGVQNNEQFF | TGCAGTGCTAGTGGTGTTCAAAACAATGAGCAGTTCTTC
TRBJ1-4 | . | TRBV7-2 | TRBD1 | CASSPRGQGAEKLFF | TGTGCCAGCAGCCCGAGGGGGCAGGGCGCCGAAAAACTGTTTTTT
TRBJ1-5 | . | TRBV7-9 | . | CASSTVGGAGNQPQHF | TGTGCCAGCAGCACCGTAGGGGGGGCCGGCAATCAGCCCCAGCATTTT
TRBJ1-5 | . | TRBV11-2 | . | CASSRDKGPQHF | TGTGCCAGCAGCCGGGACAAGGGACCCCAGCATTTT
TRBJ1-1 | few | TRBV9 | . | CATGLGMNTEAFF | TGTGCCACAGGGCTGGGCATGAACACTGAAGCTTTCTTT
TRBJ1-4 | . | TRBV18 | . | CASSLFETDEKLFF | TGTGCCAGCTCACTATTCGAGACAGATGAAAAACTGTTTTTT
TRBJ1-6 | few | TRBV25-1 | TRBD1 | CATRRTGLNSPLHF | TGTGCCACCAGGCGGACAGGGTTAAATTCACCCCTCCACTTT
TRBJ2-7 | . | TRBV19 | TRBD1 | CASSPGQGSSYEQYF | TGTGCCAGTAGTCCAGGACAGGGGAGCTCCTACGAGCAGTACTTC
TRBJ1-2 | . | TRBV19 | . | CASSIVLANYGYTF | TGTGCCAGTAGTATAGTTCTAGCTAACTATGGCTACACCTTC
TRBJ2-1 | once | TRBV7-9 | . | CASSPLGLSVTVEQFF | TGTGCCAGCAGCCCATTAGGACTTTCCGTGACCGTCGAGCAGTTCTTC
TRBJ1-4 | . | TRBV5-1 | . | CASSLAPREKLFF | TGCGCCAGCAGCTTGGCTCCTCGTGAAAAACTGTTTTTT
TRBJ2-7 | . | TRBV28 | . | CASSPMGVSYEQYF | TGTGCCAGCAGCCCCATGGGCGTCTCCTACGAGCAGTACTTC
TRBJ2-7 | . | TRBV7-2 | . | CASSFLPGSSYEQYF | TGTGCCAGCAGCTTCCTCCCCGGGAGTTCCTACGAGCAGTACTTC
TRBJ1-2 | . | TRBV19 | . | CASTLERGSYGYTF | TGTGCCAGTACCTTGGAGAGGGGGTCCTATGGCTACACCTTC
TRBJ1-5 | . | TRBV7-2 | TRBD1 | CASSRGQALGQPQHF | TGTGCCAGCAGCCGGGGACAGGCCTTGGGCCAGCCCCAGCATTTT
TRBJ1-1 | . | TRBV11-3 | . | CASSLAGGATEAFF | TGTGCCAGCAGCTTAGCGGGGGGAGCCACTGAAGCTTTCTTT
TRBJ1-1 | few | TRBV7-9 | . | CASSGIRGGTEAFF | TGTGCCAGCAGCGGAATCAGGGGCGGTACTGAAGCTTTCTTT
TRBJ2-1 | . | TRBV15 | . | CATSGRKGIKGEQFF | TGTGCCACCAGCGGAAGGAAGGGGATCAAAGGTGAGCAGTTCTTC
TRBJ1-5 | . | TRBV7-6 | TRBD1 | CASSSGGGQPQHF | TGTGCCAGCAGCTCAGGGGGAGGTCAGCCCCAGCATTTT
TRBJ1-5 | . | TRBV16 | . | CASSQTTGSQPQHF | TGTGCCAGCAGCCAAACAACAGGGAGTCAGCCCCAGCATTTT
TRBJ2-2 | few | TRBV4-1 | TRBD1 | CASSQEYRGVGELFF | TGCGCCAGCAGCCAAGAGTACAGGGGTGTCGGGGAGCTGTTTTTT
TRBJ1-2 | few | TRBV27 | . | CASSLSGGVGYTF | TGTGCCAGCAGTTTATCGGGGGGGGTGGGCTACACCTTC
TRBJ2-2 | . | TRBV5-4 | . | CASRIELVSGELFF | TGTGCCAGCAGGATAGAATTGGTGTCCGGGGAGCTGTTTTTT
TRBJ1-2 | . | TRBV2 | . | CASREQGSNYGYTF | TGTGCCAGCAGGGAACAGGGATCTAACTATGGCTACACCTTC
TRBJ2-1 | . | TRBV7-2 | TRBD2 | CASSPKSAGGQSNEQFF | TGTGCCAGCAGCCCCAAATCGGCGGGAGGCCAAAGCAATGAGCAGTTCTTC
TRBJ2-2 | . | TRBV5-1 | . | CASSLAQGTSAGELFF | TGCGCCAGCAGCTTGGCTCAGGGGACGTCCGCGGGGGAGCTGTTTTTT
TRBJ2-1 | . | TRBV5-5 | . | CASSFITTPYNEQFF | TGTGCCAGCAGCTTTATAACCACACCCTACAATGAGCAGTTCTTC
TRBJ2-1 | many | TRBV11-3 | TRBD1 | CASSLSGTGPNNEQFF | TGTGCCAGCAGCTTATCCGGGACAGGGCCAAACAATGAGCAGTTCTTC
TRBJ2-3 | . | TRBV7-6 | TRBD2 | CASSPAWGGVGTDTQYF | TGTGCCAGCAGCCCAGCGTGGGGGGGAGTGGGCACAGATACGCAGTATTTT
TRBJ2-7 | few | TRBV4-1 | . | CASSLTSTIPYEQYF | TGCGCCAGCAGCCTAACATCGACAATCCCTTACGAGCAGTACTTC
TRBJ1-1 | . | TRBV6-5 | . | CASSYSSGSMNTEAFF | TGTGCCAGCAGTTACTCGTCAGGGTCCATGAACACTGAAGCTTTCTTT
TRBJ1-2 | . | TRBV18 | . | CASSPAGAADYGYTF | TGTGCCAGCTCACCTGCGGGGGCGGCGGACTATGGCTACACCTTC
TRBJ2-3 | . | TRBV9 | . | CASSVLGTRGYTDTQYF | TGTGCCAGCAGCGTTCTCGGGACACGGGGCTACACAGATACGCAGTATTTT
TRBJ1-2 | . | TRBV6-1 | TRBD1 | CASSEEAGGGYTF | TGTGCCAGCAGTGAAGAAGCAGGGGGGGGCTACACCTTC
TRBJ2-4 | once | TRBV5-1 | TRBD2 | CASSKLAGGDKNIQYF | TGCGCCAGCAGCAAATTAGCGGGGGGAGACAAAAACATTCAGTACTTC